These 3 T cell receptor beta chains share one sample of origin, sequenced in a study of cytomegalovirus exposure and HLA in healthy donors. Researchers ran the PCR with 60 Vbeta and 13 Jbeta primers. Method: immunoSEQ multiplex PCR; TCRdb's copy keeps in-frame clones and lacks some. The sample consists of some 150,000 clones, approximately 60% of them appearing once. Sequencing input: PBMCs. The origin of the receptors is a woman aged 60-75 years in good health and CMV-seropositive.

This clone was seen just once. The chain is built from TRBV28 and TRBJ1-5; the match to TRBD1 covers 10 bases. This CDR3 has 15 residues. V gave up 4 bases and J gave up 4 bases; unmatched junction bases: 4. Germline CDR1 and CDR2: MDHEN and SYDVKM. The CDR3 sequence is CASSWDRGGNQPQHF. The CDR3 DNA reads TGTGCCAGCAGTTGGGACAGGGGAGGTAATCAGCCCCAGCATTTT.

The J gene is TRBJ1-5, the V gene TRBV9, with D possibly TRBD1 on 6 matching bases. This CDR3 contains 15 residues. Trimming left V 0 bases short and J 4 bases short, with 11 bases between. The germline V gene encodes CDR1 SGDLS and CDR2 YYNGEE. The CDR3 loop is CASSVEGGRNQPQHF. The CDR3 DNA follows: TGTGCCAGCAGCGTAGAGGGGGGGCGAAATCAGCCCCAGCATTTT.

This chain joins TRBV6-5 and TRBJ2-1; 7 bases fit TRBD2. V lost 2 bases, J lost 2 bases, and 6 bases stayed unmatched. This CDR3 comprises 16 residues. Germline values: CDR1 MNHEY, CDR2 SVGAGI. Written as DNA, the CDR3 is TGTGCCAGCAGTTACGATGGGGGAGGGCCCTACAATGAGCAGTTCTTC. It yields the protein CASSYDGGGPYNEQFF.